Listed below are T cell receptor beta chains from one sample, sequenced in a study of CD8 T cells in Susac syndrome. One entry per CDR3 protein results from TCRdb running MiXCR on the immunoSEQ multiplex PCR reads. Here the sample spans 150,000 to 160,000 distinct CDR3 sequences, just under 95% being singletons. The sequenced material came from CD8+ T cells from PBMCs. The source of these receptors is a human donor with multiple sclerosis. The CDR3 runs from the conserved cysteine through the conserved F or W.

v_call,j_call,cdr3_aa
TRBV27,TRBJ2-7,CASSLSWGTVTYEQYF
TRBV27,TRBJ2-7,CASSKVRHEQYF
TRBV6-2/TRBV6-3,TRBJ2-7,CASSYERQYF
TRBV5-4,TRBJ2-5,CASSLDEGAGKTQYF
TRBV7-9,TRBJ2-7,CASSSTGKPEYEQYF
TRBV15,TRBJ2-7,CATSRTGPYEQYF
TRBV12-3/TRBV12-4,TRBJ1-1,CASSLRGVWTEAFF
TRBV7-9,TRBJ2-5,CASSMQETQYF
TRBV19,TRBJ2-7,CASSIQGSSYEQYF
TRBV20-1,TRBJ2-1,CSARNPGLAGGYNEQFF
TRBV9,TRBJ2-2,CASSVGVGELFF